The present T cell receptor beta chain was sequenced within a study of T cell repertoires in cytomegalovirus infection. A remark on this clonotype: Its target is unknown.

Study results and caveats: Within the response measured ex vivo, HLA-C-restricted CMV-specific TCR beta clonotypes were dominant.

Each CDR3 protein is one row after TCRdb ran MiXCR on the reads. The table lists 250,000 to 300,000 distinct CDR3 sequences, 20% to 25% of them singletons. The CDR3 is made up of 14 amino acids. Trimming left V 0 bases short and J 8 bases short, with 12 bases between. Germline V gives CDR1 SGHTS, CDR2 YDEGEE. Here the sequenced sample was cultured PBMCs, taken from culture after CMV antigen stimulation. The receptor's source is a human donor in good health (CMV status not recorded). Some clones in this sample may be carry-over from other donors' samples. This chain links TRBV5-8 with TRBJ2-1; tentative D call: TRBD1 (5 bases). The chain's CDR3 is CASSLGQQGDEQFF. CDR3 nucleotide sequence: TGTGCCAGCAGCTTGGGCCAGCAGGGCGATGAGCAGTTCTTC.